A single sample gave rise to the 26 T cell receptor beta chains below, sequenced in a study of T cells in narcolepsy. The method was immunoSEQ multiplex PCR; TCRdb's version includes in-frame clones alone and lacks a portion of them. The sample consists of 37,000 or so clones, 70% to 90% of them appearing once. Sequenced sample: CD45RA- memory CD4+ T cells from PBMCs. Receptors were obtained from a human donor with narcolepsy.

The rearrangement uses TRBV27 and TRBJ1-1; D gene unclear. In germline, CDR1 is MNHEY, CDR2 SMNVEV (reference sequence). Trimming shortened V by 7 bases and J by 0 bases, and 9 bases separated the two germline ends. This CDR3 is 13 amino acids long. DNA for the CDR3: TGTGCCAGCATGAAGAGGATGAACACTGAAGCTTTCTTT. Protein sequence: CASMKRMNTEAFF.

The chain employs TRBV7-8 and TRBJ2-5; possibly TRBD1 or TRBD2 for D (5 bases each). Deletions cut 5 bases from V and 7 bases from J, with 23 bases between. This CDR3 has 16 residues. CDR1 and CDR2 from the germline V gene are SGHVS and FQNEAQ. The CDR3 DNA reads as TGTGCCAGCAGCCCCAGTCGACGGGGCTCCGGTGGGACCCAGTACTTC. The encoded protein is CASSPSRRGSGGTQYF.

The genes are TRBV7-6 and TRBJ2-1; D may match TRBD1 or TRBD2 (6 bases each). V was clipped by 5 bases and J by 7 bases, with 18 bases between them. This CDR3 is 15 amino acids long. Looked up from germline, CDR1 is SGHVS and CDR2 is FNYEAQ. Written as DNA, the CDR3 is TGTGCCAGCAGCCGGGGGCAGGGAAGGGAGAATGAGCAGTTCTTC. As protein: CASSRGQGRENEQFF. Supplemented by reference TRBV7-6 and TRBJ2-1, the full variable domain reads GAGVSQSPRYKVTKRGQDVALRCDPISGHVSLYWYRQALGQGPEFLTYFNYEAQQDKSGLPNDRFSAERPEGSISTLTIQRTEQRDSAMYRCASSRGQGRENEQFFGPGTRLTVL.

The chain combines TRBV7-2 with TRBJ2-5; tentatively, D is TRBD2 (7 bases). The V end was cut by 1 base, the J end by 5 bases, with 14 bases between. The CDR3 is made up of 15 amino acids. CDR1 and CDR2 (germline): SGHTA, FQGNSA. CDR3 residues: CASSLGGGAGETQYF. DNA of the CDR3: TGTGCCAGCAGCTTAGGGGGGGGCGCAGGGGAGACCCAGTACTTC. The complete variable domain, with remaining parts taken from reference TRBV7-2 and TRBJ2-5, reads GAGVSQSPSNKVTEKGKDVELRCDPISGHTALYWYRQSLGQGLEFLIYFQGNSAPDKSGLPSDRFSAERTGGSVSTLTIQRTQQEDSAVYLCASSLGGGAGETQYFGPGTRLLVL.

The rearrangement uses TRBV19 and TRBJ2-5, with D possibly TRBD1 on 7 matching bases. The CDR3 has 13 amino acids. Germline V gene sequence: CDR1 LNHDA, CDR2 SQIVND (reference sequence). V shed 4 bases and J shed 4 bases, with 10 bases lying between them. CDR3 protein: CASSTGGRETQYF. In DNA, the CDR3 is TGTGCCAGTAGTACAGGGGGGAGAGAGACCCAGTACTTC.

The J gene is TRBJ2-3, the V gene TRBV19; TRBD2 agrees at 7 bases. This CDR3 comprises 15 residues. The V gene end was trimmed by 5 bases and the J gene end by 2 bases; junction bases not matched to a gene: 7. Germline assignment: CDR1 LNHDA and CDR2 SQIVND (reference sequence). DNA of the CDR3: TGTGCCAGTAGTCTTTCGGGGGGAAACACAGATACGCAGTATTTT. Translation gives CASSLSGGNTDTQYF.

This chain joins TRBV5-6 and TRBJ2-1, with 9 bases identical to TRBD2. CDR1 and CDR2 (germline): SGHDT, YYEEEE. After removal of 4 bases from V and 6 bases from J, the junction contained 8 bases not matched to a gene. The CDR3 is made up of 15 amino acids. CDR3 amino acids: CASSTRGGTINEQFF. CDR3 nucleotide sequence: TGTGCCAGCAGCACGCGGGGGGGCACGATCAATGAGCAGTTCTTC.

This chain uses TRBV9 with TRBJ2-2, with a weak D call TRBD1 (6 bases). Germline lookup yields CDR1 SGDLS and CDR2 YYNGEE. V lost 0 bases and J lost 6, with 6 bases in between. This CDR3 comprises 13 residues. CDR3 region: CASSVDRAGELFF. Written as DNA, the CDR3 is TGTGCCAGCAGCGTAGACAGGGCCGGGGAGCTGTTTTTT.

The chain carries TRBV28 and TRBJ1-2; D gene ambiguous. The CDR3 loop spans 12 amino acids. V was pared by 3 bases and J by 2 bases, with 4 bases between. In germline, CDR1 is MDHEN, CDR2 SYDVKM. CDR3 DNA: TGTGCCAGCAGTTTCTTAAACTATGGCTACACCTTC. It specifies CASSFLNYGYTF.

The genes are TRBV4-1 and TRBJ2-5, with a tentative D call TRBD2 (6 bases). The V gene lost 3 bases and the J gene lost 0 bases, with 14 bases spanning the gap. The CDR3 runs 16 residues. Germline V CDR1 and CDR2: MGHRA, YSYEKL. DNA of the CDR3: TGCGCCAGCAGCCAGTCGGGGGACGGGTACCAAGAGACCCAGTACTTC. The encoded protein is CASSQSGDGYQETQYF.

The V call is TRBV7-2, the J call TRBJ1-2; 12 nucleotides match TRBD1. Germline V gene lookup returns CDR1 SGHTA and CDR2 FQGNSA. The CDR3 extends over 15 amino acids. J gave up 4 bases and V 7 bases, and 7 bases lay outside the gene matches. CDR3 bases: TGTGCCAGCACCCGGGACAGGGGGCAAGGCTATGGCTACACCTTC. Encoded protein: CASTRDRGQGYGYTF.

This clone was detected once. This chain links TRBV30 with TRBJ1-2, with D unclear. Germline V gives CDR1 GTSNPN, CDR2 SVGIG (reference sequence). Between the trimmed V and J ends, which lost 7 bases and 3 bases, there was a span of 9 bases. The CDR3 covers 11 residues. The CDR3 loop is CASLTDYGYTF. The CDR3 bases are TGTGCCTCACTTACTGACTATGGCTACACCTTC.

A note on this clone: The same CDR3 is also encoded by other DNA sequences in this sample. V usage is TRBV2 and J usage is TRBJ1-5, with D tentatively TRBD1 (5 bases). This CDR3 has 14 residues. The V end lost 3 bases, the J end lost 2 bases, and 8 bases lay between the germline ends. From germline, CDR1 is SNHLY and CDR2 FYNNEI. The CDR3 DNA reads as TGTGCCAGCAGTGACAGGGCTGGCAATCAGCCCCAGCATTTT. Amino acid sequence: CASSDRAGNQPQHF.

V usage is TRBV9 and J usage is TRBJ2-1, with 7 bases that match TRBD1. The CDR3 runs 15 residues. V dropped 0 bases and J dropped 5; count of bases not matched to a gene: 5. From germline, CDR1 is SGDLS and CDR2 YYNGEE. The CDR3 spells CASSVVTGTNNEQFF. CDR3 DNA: TGTGCCAGCAGCGTAGTGACAGGGACCAACAATGAGCAGTTCTTC.

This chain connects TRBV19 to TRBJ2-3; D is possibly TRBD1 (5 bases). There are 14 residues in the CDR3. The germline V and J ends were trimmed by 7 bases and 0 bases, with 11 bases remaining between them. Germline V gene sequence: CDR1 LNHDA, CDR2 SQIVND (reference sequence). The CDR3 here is CASKVDSSTDTQYF. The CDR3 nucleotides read TGTGCCAGTAAGGTTGACAGCAGCACAGATACGCAGTATTTT.

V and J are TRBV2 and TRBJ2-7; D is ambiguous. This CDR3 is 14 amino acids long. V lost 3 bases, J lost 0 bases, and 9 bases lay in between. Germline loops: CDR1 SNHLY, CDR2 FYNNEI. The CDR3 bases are TGTGCCAGCAGTGATGACATCCTCTCCTACGAGCAGTACTTC. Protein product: CASSDDILSYEQYF.

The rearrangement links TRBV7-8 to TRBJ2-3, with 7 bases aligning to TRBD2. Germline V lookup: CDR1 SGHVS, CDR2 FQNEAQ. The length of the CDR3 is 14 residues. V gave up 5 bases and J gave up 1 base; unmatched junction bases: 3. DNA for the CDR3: TGTGCCAGCAGCGAGCGGGGCCGCACAGATACGCAGTATTTT. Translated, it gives CASSERGRTDTQYF. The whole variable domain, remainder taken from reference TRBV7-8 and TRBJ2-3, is GAGVSQSPRYKVAKRGQDVALRCDPISGHVSLFWYQQALGQGPEFLTYFQNEAQLDKSGLPSDRFFAERPEGSVSTLKIQRTQQEDSAVYLCASSERGRTDTQYFGPGTRLTVL.

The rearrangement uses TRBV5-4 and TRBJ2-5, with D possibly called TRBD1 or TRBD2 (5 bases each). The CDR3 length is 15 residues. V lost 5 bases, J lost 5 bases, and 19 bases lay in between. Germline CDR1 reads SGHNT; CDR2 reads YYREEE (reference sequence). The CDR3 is CASRPGASSPETQYF. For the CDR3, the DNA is TGTGCCAGCAGACCCGGGGCCTCTTCTCCGGAGACCCAGTACTTC.

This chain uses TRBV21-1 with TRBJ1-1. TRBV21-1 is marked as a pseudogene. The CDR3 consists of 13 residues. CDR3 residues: CASICSYRTEAFF. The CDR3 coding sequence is TGTGCCAGCATCTGTAGTTATCGAACTGAAGCTTTCTTT.

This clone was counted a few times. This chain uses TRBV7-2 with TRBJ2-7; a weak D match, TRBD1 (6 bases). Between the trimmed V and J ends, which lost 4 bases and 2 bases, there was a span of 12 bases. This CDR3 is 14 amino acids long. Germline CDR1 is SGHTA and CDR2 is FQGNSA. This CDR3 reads CASSSQGITYEQYF. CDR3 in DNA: TGTGCCAGCAGCTCACAGGGTATCACCTACGAGCAGTACTTC.

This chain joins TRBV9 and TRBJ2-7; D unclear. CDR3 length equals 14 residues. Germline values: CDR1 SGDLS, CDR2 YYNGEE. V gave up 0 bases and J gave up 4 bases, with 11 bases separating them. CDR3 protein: CASSVGPSAYEQYF. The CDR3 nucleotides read TGTGCCAGCAGCGTAGGCCCTTCTGCATACGAGCAGTACTTC. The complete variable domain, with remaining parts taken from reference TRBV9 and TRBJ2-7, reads DSGVTQTPKHLITATGQRVTLRCSPRSGDLSVYWYQQSLDQGLQFLIQYYNGEERAKGNILERFSAQQFPDLHSELNLSSLELGDSALYFCASSVGPSAYEQYFGPGTRLTVT.

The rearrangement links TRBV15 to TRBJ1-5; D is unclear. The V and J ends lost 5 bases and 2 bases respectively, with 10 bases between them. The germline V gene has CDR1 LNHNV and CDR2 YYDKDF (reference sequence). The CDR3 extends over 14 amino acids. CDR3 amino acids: CATSPGGGNQPQHF. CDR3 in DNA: TGTGCCACCAGCCCTGGTGGGGGCAATCAGCCCCAGCATTTT.

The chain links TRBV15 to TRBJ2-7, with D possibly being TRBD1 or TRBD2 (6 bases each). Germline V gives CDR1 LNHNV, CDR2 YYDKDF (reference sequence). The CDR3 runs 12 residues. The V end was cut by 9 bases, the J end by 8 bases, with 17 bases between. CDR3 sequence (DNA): TGTGCCACTGGGGGGCCGGGTCTCAAGCAGTACTTC. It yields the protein CATGGPGLKQYF.

The CDR3, as DNA: TGTGCTAGTGGTTTGGTAGTGGAAACGCAGTATTTT. This encodes CASGLVVETQYF. The gene calls are TRBV12-5 and TRBJ2-3, with D unresolved. V lost 0 bases and J lost 9, with 7 bases in between. Germline lookup yields CDR1 LGHNT and CDR2 FRNRAP. The CDR3 is 12 amino acids.

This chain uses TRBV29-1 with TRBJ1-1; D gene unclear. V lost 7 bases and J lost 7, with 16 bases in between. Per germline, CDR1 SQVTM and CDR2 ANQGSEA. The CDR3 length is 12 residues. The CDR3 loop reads CSARMGYGEAFF. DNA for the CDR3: TGCAGCGCCAGGATGGGTTATGGTGAAGCTTTCTTT.

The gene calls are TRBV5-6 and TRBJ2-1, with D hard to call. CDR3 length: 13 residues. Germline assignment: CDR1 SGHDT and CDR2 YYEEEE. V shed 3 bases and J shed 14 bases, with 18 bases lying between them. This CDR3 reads CASSSHLLAFKFF. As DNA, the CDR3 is TGTGCCAGCAGCTCACACCTTCTGGCGTTTAAGTTCTTC.